Listed below are T cell receptor beta chains from one sample, sequenced in a study of CD8+CD57+ T cells in acquired aplastic anemia. TCRdb independently ran MiXCR on the reads; one entry per CDR3 protein. Of 260,000 or so distinct CDR3 sequences in the sample, 65% to 90% are singletons; the top ten hold approximately 40%. Material: sorted CD4+, CD8+, or CD8+CD57+ T cells (not recorded which) from PBMCs. These receptors all stem from a human donor with aplastic anemia. Each CDR3 is given with its conserved first and last residue. The D gene is left open where the match is weak. Rows may omit the clone size; those that give it use once, few, many or a size class.

clone_size	j_call	d_call	v_call	cdr3_nt	cdr3_aa
-	TRBJ1-6	-	TRBV7-8	TGTGCCAGCAGCTTAGGGGGAGGACCCGATACGCAGCATTACTTT	CASSLGGGPDTQHYF
-	TRBJ1-1	-	TRBV5-1	TGCGCCAGCAGCTTGGTGGGAGGCGTTGAAGCTTTCTTT	CASSLVGGVEAFF
-	TRBJ2-7	-	TRBV20-1	TGCAGCGGGGGTTTAGAGAACGAGCAGTACTTC	CSGGLENEQYF
many	TRBJ2-5	-	TRBV7-2	TGTGCCAGCAGCTCCTTAGGGGTTAGCCAAGAGACCCAGTACTTC	CASSSLGVSQETQYF
-	TRBJ2-3	-	TRBV9	TGTGCCAGCAGCGTAGGCAGTGAACAGGACATCTTACATTTT	CASSVGSEQDILHF
-	TRBJ1-5	-	TRBV4-1	TGCGCCAGCAGCCAAGAAGAGAATCAGCCCCAGCATTTT	CASSQEENQPQHF
-	TRBJ1-5	-	TRBV7-8	TGTGCCAGCAGCCTAACAGGGACTCCCCCTACGCAGTTT	CASSLTGTPPTQF
-	TRBJ1-1	-	TRBV7-9	TGTGCCAGCAGCGCTAGGGGGAACACTGGTGCTTTCTTT	CASSARGNTGAFF
-	TRBJ2-5	-	TRBV15	TGTGCCACCAGCAGAACCTTAAAAACAAAGCAAGAGACCCAGTACTTC	CATSRTLKTKQETQYF
few	TRBJ2-1	TRBD2	TRBV19	TGTGCCAGTAGTATAGCTAGCGGGACGAACAATGAGCAGTTCTTC	CASSIASGTNNEQFF
-	TRBJ2-7	-	TRBV11-1	TGTGCCAGCAGCCAAGGACGCGGCACGTACGAGCAGTACTTC	CASSQGRGTYEQYF
-	TRBJ1-4	-	TRBV7-9	TGTGCCAGCAGCATACAGGGCTCAACTAATGAAAAACTGTTTTTT	CASSIQGSTNEKLFF
-	TRBJ2-1	TRBD2	TRBV24-1	TGTGCCACCTTGGCAGGGGACACCGGTAGCGGGAGGACCTACAATGAGCAGTCCTTC	CATLAGDTGSGRTYNEQSF
-	TRBJ2-7	-	TRBV7-3	TGTGCCACCAGCTTATCGTCTTCTTACACAGATACGCAGTTC	CATSLSSSYTDTQF
-	TRBJ2-3	-	TRBV2	TGTGCCAGCAGCGTAGGGTCAGACCCGCAGTATTTC	CASSVGSDPQYF
-	TRBJ1-6	TRBD1	TRBV7-3	TGTGCCAGCAGCTTGGCAGGGGGCGGGCATAATTCACCCCTCCACTTT	CASSLAGGGHNSPLHF
-	TRBJ1-6	-	TRBV11-2	TGTGCCAGCAGCTTAGGTGTACAGGCCCTACCAAATAATTCACCCCTCCACTTT	CASSLGVQALPNNSPLHF
-	TRBJ2-5	TRBD1	TRBV11-3	TGTGCCAGCAGCTGGGGACAGGGCACCCAGTACTTC	CASSWGQGTQYF
-	TRBJ2-5	-	TRBV9	TGTGCCAGCAGCGGAGGCTCCGAGCCGCAGTCCTTTGACTTC	CASSGGSEPQSFDF
once	TRBJ1-1	-	TRBV7-8	TGTGCCAGCAGCTTAGAGCTGGAGGGGAGCTATGGCTACTTCTTT	CASSLELEGSYGYFF
-	TRBJ1-6	-	TRBV7-2	TGTGCCAGCAGCTCGGAGGGGGGTCATTATCCGCTCCACTTT	CASSSEGGHYPLHF
-	TRBJ2-1	TRBD2	TRBV7-3	TGTGCCAGCAGCTCCCGGACTAGCGGGAGGAGCGATGAGCAGTTCTTC	CASSSRTSGRSDEQFF
-	TRBJ2-3	-	TRBV9	TGTGCCAGCAGCGCAGAGAGCGCCTCCTATACTCCGCATTTT	CASSAESASYTPHF
-	TRBJ1-1	-	TRBV5-5	TGTGCTAGCAGCTTACAATGGAACACTGAAGCTTTCTTT	CASSLQWNTEAFF
-	TRBJ1-1	-	TRBV5-4	TGTGCCAGCAGCTTTACTAGCGCAGTGAGCACTGAAGCTTTCTTT	CASSFTSAVSTEAFF
-	TRBJ1-2	-	TRBV7-3	TGTGCCAGCAGCTTGAAAAGAAGCGCGGGGAGCGGCGAGACCTTC	CASSLKRSAGSGETF
once	TRBJ2-5	-	TRBV12-3/TRBV12-4	TGTGCCAGCAATTGGGCTAGGGAGACCCAGTACTTC	CASNWARETQYF
-	TRBJ2-2	-	TRBV20-1	TGCAGTGCTAGAACCCCCGGGGCTGAAACCGGGGAGCTGTTTTTT	CSARTPGAETGELFF
-	TRBJ2-7	-	TRBV4-1	TGCGCCAGCAGCCCAAGTCCCGAAAGCTCCTACGAGCAGTACTTC	CASSPSPESSYEQYF
-	TRBJ2-3	TRBD1	TRBV9	TGTGCCAGCAGCTTATCACAGGGGTCCTACACCTTCGATTTT	CASSLSQGSYTFDF
-	TRBJ1-1	-	TRBV7-3	TGTGCCAGCAGCTTAGATAGGAGAGATGACGATGAAGCTTTCTTT	CASSLDRRDDDEAFF
-	TRBJ1-5	-	TRBV6-1	TGTGCCAGCAAGGAGGGAAGCAATCAGCCCCAGCATTTT	CASKEGSNQPQHF
once	TRBJ2-3	-	TRBV5-5	TGTGCCAGCAGCTTGGGCAGCGGAGATACGCAGTATTTT	CASSLGSGDTQYF
-	TRBJ2-1	-	TRBV2	TGTGCCAGCGGGGACGGGGTCACAGAAACTCTGTACTTT	CASGDGVTETLYF
-	TRBJ2-1	TRBD1	TRBV7-2	TGTGCCAGCAGCAATGGACAGGGGGGGCAAAACGATGAGCAGTTCTTC	CASSNGQGGQNDEQFF
-	TRBJ2-7	TRBD2	TRBV7-9	TGTGCCAGCAGCCCTAGCGGGGGGACCTTCTACGAGCAGTACTTC	CASSPSGGTFYEQYF
-	TRBJ2-5	-	TRBV9	TGTGCCAGCAGTGCTAGCGCAGCTACGCGAGAGACCCAGTACTTC	CASSASAATRETQYF
once	TRBJ2-1	TRBD1	TRBV7-3	TGTGCCAGCAGCGGGACAGGGGCGTCCAAGAATGCGCAGTTCTTC	CASSGTGASKNAQFF
-	TRBJ1-2	-	TRBV7-8	TGTGCCAGCAGCTTAGACGGAGGTCACGTCACGCAGTATTACACCTTC	CASSLDGGHVTQYYTF
-	TRBJ2-7	-	TRBV15	TGTGCCACCAGCAGAGACAGGGAGCACGAGACGCAGTACTTC	CATSRDREHETQYF
-	TRBJ2-7	TRBD1	TRBV7-2	TGTGCCAGCAGCTTAACGGGACAGGCCCATACGGAGCATTACTTC	CASSLTGQAHTEHYF
once	TRBJ2-5	TRBD2	TRBV5-6	TGTGCCAGCAGCTTGCCGGGACTAGCGGGTGAGACCCAGTACTTC	CASSLPGLAGETQYF
-	TRBJ2-3	-	TRBV7-9	TGTGCCAGCAGCTCACGGGGAAGTGGCGTTGACTATGGCTTT	CASSSRGSGVDYGF
-	TRBJ2-1	TRBD1	TRBV13	TGTGCCAGCAGCTCACGGGACAGGGGCTTTCAGGATGAGCAGTTCTTC	CASSSRDRGFQDEQFF
-	TRBJ2-1	TRBD2	TRBV12-3/TRBV12-4	TGTGCCAACCGGCGGGGGGGCGGAAACGGTCAGGATGAACAGTTCTTC	CANRRGGGNGQDEQFF
-	TRBJ1-6	-	TRBV7-2	TGTGCCAGCAGCTTGGGTAGCGGGAGCGGATCACCCCTCCACTTT	CASSLGSGSGSPLHF
-	TRBJ2-2	-	TRBV19	TGTGCCAGTAGTGGGTCGTGGACGTCTTGCAATGAGCAGTTCTTT	CASSGSWTSCNEQFF
-	TRBJ2-3	TRBD2	TRBV7-3	TGTGCCAGCAGTTCCACGGGAGGTCCCGAAACGCACTATTTT	CASSSTGGPETHYF
-	TRBJ2-5	TRBD2	TRBV7-3	TGTGCCAGCAGCTTACTCAGGGCGGGGGGGAGGGATGAGACCCAGTACTTC	CASSLLRAGGRDETQYF
-	TRBJ1-2	-	TRBV7-3	TGTGCCAGCAGCTTGACTGGCGCAATCGACTATGGCTCGACCTTC	CASSLTGAIDYGSTF
-	TRBJ1-2	-	TRBV7-3	TGTGCCAGCAGTGAAGAGGGCAGTCCTAACTATGGCTACACCTTC	CASSEEGSPNYGYTF
-	TRBJ1-2	-	TRBV7-2	TGTGCCAGCAGCTTGACGGGGGGCGCCGATGATGGCTACACCTTC	CASSLTGGADDGYTF
-	TRBJ2-3	-	TRBV7-9	TGTGCCAGCAGCTACTCCGGGTCACCTTCCTACGAGCAGTTT	CASSYSGSPSYEQF
-	TRBJ2-1	-	TRBV2	TGTGCCAGCAGCGTTGGGGGGACACATGAGCAGTTCTTC	CASSVGGTHEQFF
-	TRBJ2-3	-	TRBV7-8	TGTGCCAGCAGCGAAGGGGGAGGACCCGATACGCATTTT	CASSEGGGPDTHF